A single sample is the source of the 25 T cell receptor beta chains below, sequenced in a study of CD8 T cells in Susac syndrome. An input of roughly 0.5 to 1 ug of RNA was subjected to reverse transcription using random hexamers. Using its own MiXCR run on the immunoSEQ multiplex PCR reads, TCRdb lists one record per CDR3 protein. The sample holds about 210,000 distinct CDR3 sequences; 95% are singletons and the top ten take less than 0.095%. Sequenced sample: CD4+ T cells from PBMCs. These receptors were collected from a human donor with multiple sclerosis.

The gene calls are TRBV3-1 and TRBJ1-4; D is unclear. V gave up 6 bases and J gave up 8 bases, with 13 bases separating them. The V gene's germline CDR1 is LGHDT and CDR2 YNNKEL (reference sequence). The CDR3 consists of 13 residues. CDR3 protein: CASSLAGVEKLFF. The CDR3 DNA reads TGTGCCAGCAGTCTCGCCGGGGTGGAAAAACTGTTTTTT.

The chain uses TRBV9 and TRBJ1-1, with 9 nucleotides matching TRBD1. V dropped 3 bases and J dropped 4; count of bases not matched to a gene: 7. Per germline, CDR1 SGDLS and CDR2 YYNGEE. This CDR3 spans 15 amino acids. The CDR3 protein is CASSALDRGITEAFF. The CDR3 DNA reads as TGTGCCAGCAGCGCCCTGGACAGGGGTATCACTGAAGCTTTCTTT.

In nucleotides, the CDR3 is TGTGCCAGCTTAACCGGACAGGGGATTGGAAACACCATATATTTT. Its protein product is CASLTGQGIGNTIYF. The genes are TRBV18 and TRBJ1-3, with TRBD1 identical over 9 bases. The CDR3 has 15 amino acids. The V gene end was trimmed by 7 bases and the J gene end by 3 bases; junction bases not matched to a gene: 7. The V gene's germline CDR1 is KGHSH and CDR2 LQKENI.

This chain connects TRBV29-1 to TRBJ2-1, with D perhaps TRBD1 (6 bases). The germline gives CDR1 SQVTM, CDR2 ANQGSEA. This CDR3 is 17 amino acids long. The V and J ends lost 1 base and 0 bases respectively, with 16 bases between them. CDR3 region: CSVEVPLQGPSYNEQFF. CDR3 DNA sequence: TGCAGCGTTGAAGTCCCCCTACAGGGTCCCTCCTACAATGAGCAGTTCTTC.

The chain combines TRBV7-8 with TRBJ2-6; D gene unclear. Germline V gene lookup returns CDR1 SGHVS and CDR2 FQNEAQ. The CDR3 is 15 amino acids. Trimming cost V 4 bases and J 0 bases, with 7 bases left between them. The CDR3 coding sequence is TGTGCCAGCAGCTCCTATAACTCTGGGGCCAACGTCCTGACTTTC. This sequence encodes CASSSYNSGANVLTF.

This chain links TRBV29-1 with TRBJ2-7; the D gene is possibly TRBD2 (6 bases). Trimming pared 5 bases from V and 0 bases from J, leaving 11 bases between. This CDR3 spans 13 amino acids. Germline lookup yields CDR1 SQVTM and CDR2 ANQGSEA. CDR3 sequence: CSVYSGSSYEQYF. CDR3 coding DNA: TGCAGCGTTTATAGCGGTTCCTCCTACGAGCAGTACTTC.

The chain has TRBV7-2 and TRBJ1-1; the D gene is possibly TRBD1 (5 bases). The CDR3 is 15 amino acids. The germline V gene encodes CDR1 SGHTA and CDR2 FQGNSA. The V and J ends lost 5 bases and 1 base respectively, with 14 bases between them. The CDR3 DNA reads TGTGCCAGCAGCCCCTGGACACGGCCGAACACTGAAGCTTTCTTT. This sequence encodes CASSPWTRPNTEAFF.

This chain joins TRBV3-1 and TRBJ1-1; D is uncertain. The V gene lost 1 base and the J gene lost 5 bases, with 11 bases spanning the gap. Germline V gives CDR1 LGHDT, CDR2 YNNKEL (reference sequence). The CDR3 extends over 14 amino acids. The CDR3 coding sequence is TGTGCCAGCAGCCAAGGTTCACCCCGGACTGAAGCTTTCTTT. Translating gives CASSQGSPRTEAFF.

V gene TRBV3-1 combines with J gene TRBJ2-5; D is undetermined. V lost 3 bases to trimming and J lost 2 bases, with 7 bases between them. The germline gives CDR1 LGHDT, CDR2 YNNKEL (reference sequence). CDR3 length equals 13 residues. CDR3 protein: CASSHATQETQYF. In nucleotides, the CDR3 is TGTGCCAGCAGCCATGCGACTCAAGAGACCCAGTACTTC.

This chain uses TRBV20-1 with TRBJ2-1; 7 nucleotides agree with TRBD1. V was clipped by 3 bases and J by 4 bases; unmatched bases: 3. Germline CDR1 reads DFQATT; CDR2 reads SNEGSKA (reference sequence). This CDR3 is built from 13 residues. CDR3 DNA: TGCAGTGCTAGGGAACAGGGGTACAATGAGCAGTTCTTC. As protein: CSAREQGYNEQFF.

The V call is TRBV30, the J call TRBJ1-5; 7 nucleotides align to TRBD1. The CDR3 has 14 amino acids. The J segment lost 4 bases and the V segment lost 0 bases, leaving 3 bases of the junction unmatched. From germline, CDR1 is GTSNPN and CDR2 SVGIG (reference sequence). Here the CDR3 DNA reads TGTGCCTGGAGTGTGACAGGGAGGAATCAGCCCCAGCATTTT. Protein: CAWSVTGRNQPQHF.

The chain recombines TRBV6-5 with TRBJ2-3, with 7 bases matching TRBD2. The CDR3 has 15 residues. Germline assignment: CDR1 MNHEY and CDR2 SVGAGI. V was pared by 4 bases and J by 0 bases, with 4 bases of the junction left unmatched. CDR3 protein: CASSLLAASTDTQYF. The CDR3 DNA reads TGTGCCAGCAGTTTGCTAGCGGCGAGCACAGATACGCAGTATTTT.

The V and J genes are TRBV2 and TRBJ2-7, with D uncertain. CDR3 length: 12 residues. The V end lost 7 bases, the J end lost 0 bases, and 7 bases lay between the germline ends. Germline V CDR1 and CDR2: SNHLY, FYNNEI. CDR3 coding DNA: TGTGCCAGCATTGGAAGCTCCTACGAGCAGTACTTC. Translating it yields CASIGSSYEQYF.

The rearrangement uses TRBV19 and TRBJ2-1; 8 nucleotides line up with TRBD1. Germline V gene sequence: CDR1 LNHDA, CDR2 SQIVND (reference sequence). Trimming cost V 7 bases and J 8 bases; bases outside gene matches: 10. The CDR3 runs 14 residues. The CDR3 DNA reads as TGTGCCAGTACCGCACGACAGGGGCCACATGAGCAGTTCTTC. As protein: CASTARQGPHEQFF.

The chain is built from TRBV3-1 and TRBJ1-2; tentatively, D is TRBD1 (6 bases). Deletions cut 5 bases from V and 3 bases from J, with 10 bases between. There are 13 residues in the CDR3. Germline CDR1 reads LGHDT; CDR2 reads YNNKEL (reference sequence). The CDR3 DNA sequence: TGTGCCAGCAGCACAGGGTGGCACTATGGCTACACCTTC. Protein product: CASSTGWHYGYTF.

This clonotype has a single count. This sequence joins TRBV10-3 and TRBJ1-2; TRBD1 agrees at 9 bases. V lost 5 bases to trimming and J lost 6 bases; unmatched junction nucleotides: 7. The CDR3 has 14 amino acids. Per the germline V gene, CDR1 is ENHRY and CDR2 is SYGVKD. This CDR3 reads CAISPGQGVDGYTF. CDR3 nucleotide sequence: TGTGCCATCAGTCCGGGACAGGGAGTGGATGGCTACACCTTC.

V and J are TRBV5-1 and TRBJ2-3; the D is unclear. This CDR3 has 14 amino acids. V lost 1 base to trimming and J lost 6 bases, with 12 bases between them. In germline, CDR1 is SGHRS, CDR2 YFSETQ. The DNA of the CDR3 is TGCGCCAGCAGCTTGCACAAACCTACGGATACGCAGTATTTT. This translates into CASSLHKPTDTQYF.

Here the CDR3 reads CASSYKGNTEAFF. CDR3 bases: TGCGCCAGCAGTTATAAGGGGAACACTGAAGCTTTCTTT. J is TRBJ1-1 and V is TRBV5-1; no clear D gene. The CDR3 spans 13 residues. Trimming shortened V by 5 bases and J by 1 base, and 9 bases separated the two germline ends. Germline CDR1 is SGHRS and CDR2 is YFSETQ. Full variable domain (rest looked up from reference TRBV5-1 and TRBJ1-1): KAGVTQTPRYLIKTRGQQVTLSCSPISGHRSVSWYQQTPGQGLQFLFEYFSETQRNKGNFPGRFSGRQFSNSRSEMNVSTLELGDSALYLCASSYKGNTEAFFGQGTRLTVV.

CDR3 protein: CSARGSGSEQYF. Here the CDR3 DNA reads TGCAGTGCTAGGGGCAGCGGGAGCGAGCAGTACTTC. The gene calls are TRBV20-1 and TRBJ2-7; 8 nucleotides line up with TRBD2. The V gene's germline CDR1 is DFQATT and CDR2 SNEGSKA (reference sequence). The V gene end was trimmed by 3 bases and the J gene end by 6 bases; junction bases not matched to a gene: 4. The CDR3 is made up of 12 amino acids.

The CDR3 DNA reads as TGCAGTGCTAGAGATAGCGGGGCCAGCTCCTACAATGAGCAGTTCTTC. It translates to CSARDSGASSYNEQFF. The chain couples TRBV20-1 to TRBJ2-1; TRBD2 agrees at 8 bases. The germline V gene encodes CDR1 DFQATT and CDR2 SNEGSKA (reference sequence). The CDR3 is 16 amino acids. The junction had 4 bases not matched to a gene; V was cut back by 0 bases and J by 0 bases.

The rearrangement joins TRBV5-1 to TRBJ1-1, with 8 nucleotides matching TRBD1. The trim removed 2 bases at V and 2 bases at J, leaving 8 bases unmatched. CDR3 size: 16 residues. Germline V gives CDR1 SGHRS, CDR2 YFSETQ. The CDR3 sequence is CASSFGQGASNTEAFF. CDR3 nucleotides: TGCGCCAGCAGCTTCGGGCAGGGGGCCTCTAACACTGAAGCTTTCTTT.

The chain couples TRBV11-2 to TRBJ2-7; TRBD2 matches 7 bases. This CDR3 is 15 amino acids long. The germline V gene has CDR1 SGHAT and CDR2 FQNNGV. The J segment lost 2 bases and the V segment lost 2 bases, leaving 6 bases of the junction unmatched. This chain's CDR3 is CASSLFPRGAYEQYF. The CDR3 coding sequence is TGTGCCAGCAGCTTATTCCCCCGGGGGGCCTACGAGCAGTACTTC.

The CDR3 region has the DNA TGTGCCAGCAACAAGGCGAACACTGAAGCTTTCTTT. Residues: CASNKANTEAFF. This chain connects TRBV13 to TRBJ1-1; no definite D call. The V and J ends lost 7 bases and 1 base respectively, with 7 bases between them. The CDR3 covers 12 residues. CDR1 PRHDT and CDR2 FYEKMQ come from the germline V gene (reference sequence). The whole variable domain, remainder taken from reference TRBV13 and TRBJ1-1, is AAGVIQSPRHLIKEKRETATLKCYPIPRHDTVYWYQQGPGQDPQFLISFYEKMQSDKGSIPDRFSAQQFSDYHSELNMSSLELGDSALYFCASNKANTEAFFGQGTRLTVV.

In DNA form, the CDR3 reads TGTGCCAGCAGCCAAACTCCGTACGAGCAGTACTTC. Amino acids: CASSQTPYEQYF. This chain links TRBV3-1 with TRBJ2-7, with D unclear. Germline CDR1 and CDR2: LGHDT and YNNKEL (reference sequence). The V end was cut by 2 bases, the J end by 4 bases, with 6 bases between. The CDR3 contains 12 residues.

The CDR3: CASSFMDYNEQFF. Written as DNA, the CDR3 is TGTGCCAGCAGTTTCATGGATTACAATGAGCAGTTCTTC. This chain connects TRBV27 to TRBJ2-1, with D unresolved. In germline, CDR1 is MNHEY, CDR2 SMNVEV (reference sequence). This CDR3 has 13 residues. Trimming took off 3 bases at V and 4 bases at J, with 7 bases between the two ends.